This TCR beta chain was sequenced during a study of T-cell reconstitution after alpha-beta-depleted transplantation in children. In its sample, this clonotype was seen many times. The V and J ends lost 3 bases and 1 base respectively, with 6 bases between them. This CDR3 is 13 amino acids long. Per germline, CDR1 SQVTM and CDR2 ANQGSEA. Preparation of the TCRbeta library was carried out with unique molecular identifiers. TCRdb recomputed calls from the PCR reads with MiXCR, one row per CDR3 protein. The profile shows 500,000 or so distinct CDR3 sequences, 32% of them singletons. Sequences were derived from PBMCs from the stem cell graft donor, sampled from the stem cell graft. This TCR was recovered from a human donor who donated a stem cell graft to a child with aplastic anemia. The chain is built from TRBV29-1 and TRBJ2-2; a weak D match, TRBD1 (5 bases). The CDR3 region has the DNA TGCAGCGTTGAGGGGCAGAACACCGGGGAGCTGTTTTTT. Translation gives CSVEGQNTGELFF.